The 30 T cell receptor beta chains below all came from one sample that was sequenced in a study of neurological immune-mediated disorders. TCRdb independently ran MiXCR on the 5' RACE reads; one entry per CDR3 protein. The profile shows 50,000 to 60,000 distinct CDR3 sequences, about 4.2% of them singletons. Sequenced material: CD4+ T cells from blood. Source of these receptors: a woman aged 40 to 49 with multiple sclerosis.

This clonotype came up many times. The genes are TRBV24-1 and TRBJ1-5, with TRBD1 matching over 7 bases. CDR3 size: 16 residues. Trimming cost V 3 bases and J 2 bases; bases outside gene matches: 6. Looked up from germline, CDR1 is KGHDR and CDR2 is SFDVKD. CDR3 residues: CATSDKQGLGNQPQHF. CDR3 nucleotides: TGTGCCACCAGTGATAAACAGGGGTTGGGCAATCAGCCCCAGCATTTT.

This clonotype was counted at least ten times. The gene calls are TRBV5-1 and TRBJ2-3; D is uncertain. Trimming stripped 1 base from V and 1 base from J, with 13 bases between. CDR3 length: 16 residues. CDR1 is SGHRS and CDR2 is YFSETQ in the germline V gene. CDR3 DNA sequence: TGCGCCAGCAGCTTGCGCGCCGGCGCTGGCACAGATACGCAGTATTTT. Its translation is CASSLRAGAGTDTQYF. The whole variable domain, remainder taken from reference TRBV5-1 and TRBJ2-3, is KAGVTQTPRYLIKTRGQQVTLSCSPISGHRSVSWYQQTPGQGLQFLFEYFSETQRNKGNFPGRFSGRQFSNSRSEMNVSTLELGDSALYLCASSLRAGAGTDTQYFGPGTRLTVL.

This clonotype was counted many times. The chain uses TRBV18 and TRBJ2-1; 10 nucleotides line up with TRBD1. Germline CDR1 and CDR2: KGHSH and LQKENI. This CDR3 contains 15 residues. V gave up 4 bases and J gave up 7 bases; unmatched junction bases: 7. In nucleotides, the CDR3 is TGTGCCAGCTCACTCCGACAGGGGGCGGGAAATGAGCAGTTCTTC. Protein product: CASSLRQGAGNEQFF.

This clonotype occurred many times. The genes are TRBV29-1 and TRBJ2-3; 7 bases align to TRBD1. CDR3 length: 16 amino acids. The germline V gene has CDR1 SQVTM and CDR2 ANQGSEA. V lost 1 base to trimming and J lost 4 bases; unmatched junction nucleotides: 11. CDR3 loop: CSVEGEVKQGPDTQYF. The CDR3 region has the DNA TGCAGCGTTGAAGGGGAAGTCAAACAGGGGCCAGATACGCAGTATTTT.

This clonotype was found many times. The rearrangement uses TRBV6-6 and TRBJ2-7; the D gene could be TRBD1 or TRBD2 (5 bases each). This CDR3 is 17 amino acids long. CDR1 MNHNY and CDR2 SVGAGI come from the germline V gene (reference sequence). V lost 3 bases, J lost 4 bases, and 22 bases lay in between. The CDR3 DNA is TGTGCCAGCAGTTATTCCGGGACCCCCAGGAAGCGATACGAGCAGTACTTC. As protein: CASSYSGTPRKRYEQYF.

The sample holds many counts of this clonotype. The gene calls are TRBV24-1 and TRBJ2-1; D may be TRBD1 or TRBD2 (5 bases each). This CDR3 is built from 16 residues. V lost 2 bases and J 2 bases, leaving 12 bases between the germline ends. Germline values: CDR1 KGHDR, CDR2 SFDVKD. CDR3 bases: TGTGCCACCAGTGATTCTCTTGGGGGAACCTACAATGAGCAGTTCTTC. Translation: CATSDSLGGTYNEQFF.

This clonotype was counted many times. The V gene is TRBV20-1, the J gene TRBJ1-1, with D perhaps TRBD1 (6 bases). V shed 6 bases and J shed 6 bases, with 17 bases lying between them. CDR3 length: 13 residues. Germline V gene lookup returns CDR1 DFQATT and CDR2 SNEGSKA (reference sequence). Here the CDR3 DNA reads TGCAGTGCCAGGGGAGGGGGGCCAGCTGAAGCTTTCTTT. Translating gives CSARGGGPAEAFF.

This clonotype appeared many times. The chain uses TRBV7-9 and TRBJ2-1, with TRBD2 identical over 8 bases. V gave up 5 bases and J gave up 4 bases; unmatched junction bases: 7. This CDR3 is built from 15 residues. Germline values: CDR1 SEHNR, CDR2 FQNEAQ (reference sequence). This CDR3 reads CASSPRGGKYNEQFF. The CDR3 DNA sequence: TGTGCCAGCAGCCCCCGGGGGGGGAAATACAATGAGCAGTTCTTC.

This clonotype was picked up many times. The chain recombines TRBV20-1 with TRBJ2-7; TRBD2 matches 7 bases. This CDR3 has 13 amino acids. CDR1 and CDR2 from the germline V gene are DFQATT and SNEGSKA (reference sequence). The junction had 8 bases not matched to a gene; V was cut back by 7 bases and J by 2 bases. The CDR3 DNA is TGCAGTGGAAGGGACTACCAAACCTACGAGCAGTACTTC. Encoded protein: CSGRDYQTYEQYF.

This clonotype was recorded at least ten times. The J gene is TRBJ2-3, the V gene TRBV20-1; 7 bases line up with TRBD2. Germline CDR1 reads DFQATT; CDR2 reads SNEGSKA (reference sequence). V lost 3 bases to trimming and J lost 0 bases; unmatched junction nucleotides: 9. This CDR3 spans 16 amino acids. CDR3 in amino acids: CSASWVGGTSTDTQYF. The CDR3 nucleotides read TGCAGTGCTAGTTGGGTGGGGGGGACGAGCACAGATACGCAGTATTTT.

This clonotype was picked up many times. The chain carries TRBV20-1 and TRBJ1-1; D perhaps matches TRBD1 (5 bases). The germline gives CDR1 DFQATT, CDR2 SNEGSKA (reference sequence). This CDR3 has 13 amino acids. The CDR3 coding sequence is TGCAGGGTACCGGGACCGGGGTACACTGAAGCTTTCTTT. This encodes CRVPGPGYTEAFF.

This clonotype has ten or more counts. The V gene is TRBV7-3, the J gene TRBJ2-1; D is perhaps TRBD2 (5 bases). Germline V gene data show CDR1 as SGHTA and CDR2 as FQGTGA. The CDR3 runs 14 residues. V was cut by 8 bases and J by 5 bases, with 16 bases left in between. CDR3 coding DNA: TGTGCCAGCGCCCCGGCGGGTCCCGACAATGAGCAGTTCTTC. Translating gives CASAPAGPDNEQFF.

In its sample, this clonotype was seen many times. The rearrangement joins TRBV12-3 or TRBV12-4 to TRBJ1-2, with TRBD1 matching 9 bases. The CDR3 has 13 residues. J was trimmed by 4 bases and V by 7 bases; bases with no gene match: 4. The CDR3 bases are TGTGCCAGCAAACGGGACAGGGTCTATGGCTACACCTTC. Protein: CASKRDRVYGYTF.

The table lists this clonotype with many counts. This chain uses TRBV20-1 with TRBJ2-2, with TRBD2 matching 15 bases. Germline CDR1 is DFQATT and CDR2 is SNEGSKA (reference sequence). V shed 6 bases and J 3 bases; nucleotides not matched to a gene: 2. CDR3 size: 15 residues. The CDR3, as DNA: TGCAGTGCCGGGACTAGCGGGGGGTACACCGGGGAGCTGTTTTTT. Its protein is CSAGTSGGYTGELFF.

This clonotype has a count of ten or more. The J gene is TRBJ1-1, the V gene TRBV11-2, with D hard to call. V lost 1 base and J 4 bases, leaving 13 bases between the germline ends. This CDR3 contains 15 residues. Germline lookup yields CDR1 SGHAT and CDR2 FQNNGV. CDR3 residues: CASSLVQLGSTEAFF. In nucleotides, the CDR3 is TGTGCCAGCAGCTTAGTACAGCTTGGGAGCACTGAAGCTTTCTTT.

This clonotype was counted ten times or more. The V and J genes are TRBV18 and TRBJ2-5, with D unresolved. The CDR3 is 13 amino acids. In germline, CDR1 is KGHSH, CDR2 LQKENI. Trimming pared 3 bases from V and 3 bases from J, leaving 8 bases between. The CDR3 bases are TGTGCCAGCTCACCGGCTCTAGAAGAGACCCAGTACTTC. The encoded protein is CASSPALEETQYF.

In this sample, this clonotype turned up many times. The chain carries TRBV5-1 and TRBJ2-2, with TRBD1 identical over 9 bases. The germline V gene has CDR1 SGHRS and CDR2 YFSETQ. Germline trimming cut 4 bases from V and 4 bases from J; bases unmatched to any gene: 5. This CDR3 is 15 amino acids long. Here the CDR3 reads CASSRGDRVTGELFF. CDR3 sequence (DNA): TGCGCCAGCAGCAGGGGGGACAGGGTCACCGGGGAGCTGTTTTTT.

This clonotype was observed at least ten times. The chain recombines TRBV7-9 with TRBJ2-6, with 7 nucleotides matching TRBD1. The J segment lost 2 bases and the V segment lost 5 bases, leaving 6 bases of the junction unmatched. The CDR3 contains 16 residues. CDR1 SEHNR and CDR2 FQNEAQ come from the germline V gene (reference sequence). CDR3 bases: TGTGCCAGCAGCCACAGAGACAGGGCTGGGGCCAACGTCCTGACTTTC. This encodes CASSHRDRAGANVLTF.

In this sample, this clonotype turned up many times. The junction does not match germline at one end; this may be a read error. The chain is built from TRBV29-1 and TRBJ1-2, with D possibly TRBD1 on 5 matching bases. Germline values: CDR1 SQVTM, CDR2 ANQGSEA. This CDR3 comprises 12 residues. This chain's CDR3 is CSAEGFAGRWDF. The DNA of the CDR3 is TGCAGCGCTGAAGGTTTCGCAGGGCGGTGGGACTTC.

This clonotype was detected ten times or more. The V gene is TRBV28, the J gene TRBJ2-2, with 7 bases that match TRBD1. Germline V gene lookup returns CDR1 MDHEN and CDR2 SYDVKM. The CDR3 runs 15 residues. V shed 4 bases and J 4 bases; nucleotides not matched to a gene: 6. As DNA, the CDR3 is TGTGCCAGCAGTTCGACAGGGATGATCACCGGGGAGCTGTTTTTT. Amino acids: CASSSTGMITGELFF. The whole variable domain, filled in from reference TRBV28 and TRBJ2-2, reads DVKVTQSSRYLVKRTGEKVFLECVQDMDHENMFWYRQDPGLGLRLIYFSYDVKMKEKGDIPEGYSVSREKKERFSLILESASTNQTSMYLCASSSTGMITGELFFGEGSRLTVL.

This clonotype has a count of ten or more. The CDR3 DNA reads TGTGCCAGGAGGCCAGGGGTCGCTTTCTTT. Its protein product is CARRPGVAFF. This chain joins TRBV2 and TRBJ1-1; weak D call: TRBD1 (6 bases). This CDR3 contains 10 residues. Germline loops: CDR1 SNHLY, CDR2 FYNNEI. Trimming shortened V by 9 bases and J by 11 bases, and 13 bases separated the two germline ends.

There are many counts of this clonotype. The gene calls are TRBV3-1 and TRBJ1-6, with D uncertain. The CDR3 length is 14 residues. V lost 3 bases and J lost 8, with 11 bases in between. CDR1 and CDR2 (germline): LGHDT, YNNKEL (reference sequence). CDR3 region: CASSHLVPHSPLHF. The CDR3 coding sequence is TGTGCCAGCAGCCATCTCGTCCCGCATTCACCCCTCCACTTT.

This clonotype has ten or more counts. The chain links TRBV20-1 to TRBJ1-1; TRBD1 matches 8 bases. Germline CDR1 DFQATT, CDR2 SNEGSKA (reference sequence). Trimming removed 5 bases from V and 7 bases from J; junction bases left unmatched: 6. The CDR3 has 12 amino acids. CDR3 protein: CSAGQGSLEAFF. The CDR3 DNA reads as TGCAGTGCTGGACAGGGTTCCCTTGAAGCTTTCTTT.

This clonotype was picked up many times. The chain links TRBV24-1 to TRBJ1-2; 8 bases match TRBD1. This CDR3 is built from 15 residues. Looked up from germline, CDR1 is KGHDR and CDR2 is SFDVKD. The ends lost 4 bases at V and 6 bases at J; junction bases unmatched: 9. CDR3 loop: CATSDPATGEDGYTF. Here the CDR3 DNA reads TGTGCCACCAGTGACCCGGCGACAGGGGAGGATGGCTACACCTTC.

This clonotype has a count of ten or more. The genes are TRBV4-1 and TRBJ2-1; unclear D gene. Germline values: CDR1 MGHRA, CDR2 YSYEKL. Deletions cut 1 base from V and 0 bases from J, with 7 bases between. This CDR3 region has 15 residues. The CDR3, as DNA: TGCGCCAGCAGCCAAGGGTGGGACTCCTACAATGAGCAGTTCTTC. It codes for CASSQGWDSYNEQFF.

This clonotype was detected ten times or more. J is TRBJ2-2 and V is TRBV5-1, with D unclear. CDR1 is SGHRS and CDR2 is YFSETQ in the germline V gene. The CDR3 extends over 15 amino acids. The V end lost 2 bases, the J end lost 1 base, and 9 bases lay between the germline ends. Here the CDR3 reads CASSLLSVNTGELFF. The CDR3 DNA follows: TGCGCCAGCAGCTTACTGTCAGTGAACACCGGGGAGCTGTTTTTT.

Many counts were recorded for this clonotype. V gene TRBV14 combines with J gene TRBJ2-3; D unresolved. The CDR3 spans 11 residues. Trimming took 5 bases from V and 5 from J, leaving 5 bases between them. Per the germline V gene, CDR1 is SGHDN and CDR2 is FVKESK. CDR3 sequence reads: CASSFIDTQYF. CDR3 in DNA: TGTGCCAGCAGCTTTATAGATACGCAGTATTTT.

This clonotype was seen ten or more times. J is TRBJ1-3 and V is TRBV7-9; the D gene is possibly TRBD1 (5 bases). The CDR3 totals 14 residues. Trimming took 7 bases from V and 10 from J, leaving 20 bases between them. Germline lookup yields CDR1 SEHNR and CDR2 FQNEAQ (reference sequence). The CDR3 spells CASNRQQLPGTIYF. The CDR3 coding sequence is TGTGCCAGCAACCGACAGCAGTTACCTGGAACCATATATTTT. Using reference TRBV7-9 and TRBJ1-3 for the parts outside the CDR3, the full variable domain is DTGVSQNPRHKITKRGQNVTFRCDPISEHNRLYWYRQTLGQGPEFLTYFQNEAQLEKSRLLSDRFSAERPKGSFSTLEIQRTEQGDSAMYLCASNRQQLPGTIYFGEGSWLTVV.

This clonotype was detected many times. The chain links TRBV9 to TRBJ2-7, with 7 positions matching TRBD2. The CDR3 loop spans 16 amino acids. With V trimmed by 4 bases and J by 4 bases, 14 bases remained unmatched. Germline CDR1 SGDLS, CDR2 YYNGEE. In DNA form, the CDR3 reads TGTGCCAGCAGCCCCTATGGGAGCGGGGCGTTTTACGAGCAGTACTTC. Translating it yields CASSPYGSGAFYEQYF.

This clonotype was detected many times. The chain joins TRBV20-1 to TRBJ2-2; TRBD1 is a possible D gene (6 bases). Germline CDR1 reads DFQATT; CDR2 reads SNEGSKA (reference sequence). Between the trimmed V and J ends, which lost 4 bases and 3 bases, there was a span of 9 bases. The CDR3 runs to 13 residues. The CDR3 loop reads CSANRAHTGELFF. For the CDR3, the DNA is TGCAGTGCTAACAGGGCACACACCGGGGAGCTGTTTTTT.